The 14 T cell receptor beta chains reported below all come from one sample, sequenced in a study of blood T cell repertoires in COVID-19. TCRdb's copy holds only in-frame clones and misses some; the assay was immunoSEQ multiplex PCR. The sample holds some 250,000 clones, approximately 83% seen once. What was sequenced was PBMCs or T cells enriched from blood (not recorded which). The origin of the receptors is a woman aged 40-49 years with acute COVID-19.

Only one count was recorded for this clone. The J gene is TRBJ2-1, the V gene TRBV3-1 (or the pseudogene TRBV3-2); D is unclear. The V end lost 5 bases, the J end lost 6 bases, and 8 bases lay between the germline ends. The CDR3 covers 12 residues. CDR1 is LGHDT, CDR2 YNNKEL, per germline (reference sequence). The CDR3 DNA is TGTGCCAGCAGCGGCCCTCTCAATGAGCAGTTCTTC. This gives the protein CASSGPLNEQFF.

This clone came up a few times. The chain employs TRBV7-9 and TRBJ2-7; 9 bases align to TRBD1. V was pared by 5 bases and J by 3 bases, with 11 bases of the junction left unmatched. Germline lookup yields CDR1 SEHNR and CDR2 FQNEAQ (reference sequence). The CDR3 has 16 residues. The CDR3 DNA follows: TGTGCCAGCAGCGGTCTCCGGGACAGGGCCAACTACGAGCAGTACTTC. Translation: CASSGLRDRANYEQYF.

The V call is TRBV5-4, the J call TRBJ2-5; 7 bases map to TRBD1. CDR1 SGHNT and CDR2 YYREEE come from the germline V gene (reference sequence). The length of the CDR3 is 14 residues. V trimming: 0 bases; J trimming: 5 bases; junction bases outside the gene matches: 4. The CDR3 loop is CASSLGQGLETQYF. CDR3 bases: TGTGCCAGCAGCTTGGGACAGGGCTTGGAGACCCAGTACTTC.

This clone appeared once. The rearrangement joins TRBV29-1 to TRBJ1-1, with D possibly matching TRBD1 (6 bases). Trimming left V 5 bases short and J 4 bases short, with 23 bases between. The CDR3 contains 16 residues. CDR1 is SQVTM, CDR2 ANQGSEA, per germline. The CDR3 DNA is TGCAGCGTTAATTGGGGGTCAGGGGTCGTGGCCACTGAAGCTTTCTTT. Translating it yields CSVNWGSGVVATEAFF.

The chain uses TRBV11-3 and TRBJ1-3; D is unclear. Trimming took 0 bases from V and 3 from J, leaving 9 bases between them. The length of the CDR3 is 15 residues. The germline gives CDR1 SGHNT, CDR2 YENEEA. The CDR3 reads CASSLDTGNGNTIYF. The CDR3 region has the DNA TGTGCCAGCAGCTTAGATACGGGTAATGGAAACACCATATATTTT.

This clone was picked up one time. This chain uses TRBV5-1 with TRBJ2-1; 9 nucleotides agree with TRBD2. Germline CDR1 and CDR2: SGHRS and YFSETQ. The trim removed 3 bases at V and 5 bases at J, leaving 6 bases unmatched. CDR3 size: 15 residues. The chain's CDR3 is CASSSSGIINNEQFF. CDR3 coding DNA: TGCGCCAGCAGCTCTAGCGGGATTATCAACAATGAGCAGTTCTTC.

V is TRBV4-1 and J is TRBJ1-1, with TRBD1 identical over 9 bases. With V trimmed by 5 bases and J by 0 bases, 4 bases remained unmatched. Germline CDR1 is MGHRA and CDR2 is YSYEKL. The CDR3 runs to 15 residues. This CDR3 is CASSKGQGLNTEAFF. The CDR3 DNA reads as TGCGCCAGCAGCAAAGGACAGGGGCTGAACACTGAAGCTTTCTTT.

This clone was seen a single time. V gene TRBV7-9 combines with J gene TRBJ2-4; the D gene is possibly TRBD2 (6 bases). Germline V gene data show CDR1 as SEHNR and CDR2 as FQNEAQ (reference sequence). CDR3 length: 15 amino acids. Trimming cost V 4 bases and J 7 bases, with 17 bases left between them. The CDR3 spells CASSSGRGSVNIQYF. The CDR3 DNA reads as TGTGCCAGCAGCTCCGGGAGAGGGTCGGTCAACATTCAGTACTTC.

This chain uses TRBV23-1 with TRBJ2-1; 14 nucleotides match TRBD2. TRBV23-1 is noted as an ORF with a role that remains uncertain. The CDR3 length is 20 residues. Germline trimming cut 0 bases from V and 0 bases from J; bases unmatched to any gene: 7. CDR3 in DNA: TGCGCCAGCAGTCAATCTCTAGAAGGGACTAGCGGGAGCTCCTACAATGAGCAGTTCTTC. This gives the protein CASSQSLEGTSGSSYNEQFF.

The chain links TRBV11-1 to TRBJ2-1, with D tentatively TRBD2 (6 bases). Germline CDR1 reads SGHAT; CDR2 reads FQDESV (reference sequence). The CDR3 length is 15 residues. V was trimmed by 3 bases and J by 8 bases, leaving 17 bases between them. CDR3 coding DNA: TGTGCCAGCAGCTTGCGGGATGTCAAGGCCTATGAGCAGTTCTTC. Translated: CASSLRDVKAYEQFF.

This clone appeared a few times. The chain couples TRBV5-4 to TRBJ2-3, with D possibly TRBD1 on 6 matching bases. V lost 4 bases and J 1 base, leaving 13 bases between the germline ends. Per the germline V gene, CDR1 is SGHNT and CDR2 is YYREEE (reference sequence). The CDR3 contains 15 residues. The CDR3 spells CASSRRGLGTDTQYF. As DNA, the CDR3 is TGTGCCAGCAGCCGCAGGGGATTGGGCACAGATACGCAGTATTTT. The complete variable domain, with remaining parts taken from reference TRBV5-4 and TRBJ2-3, reads ETGVTQSPTHLIKTRGQQVTLRCSSQSGHNTVSWYQQALGQGPQFIFQYYREEENGRGNFPPRFSGLQFPNYSSELNVNALELDDSALYLCASSRRGLGTDTQYFGPGTRLTVL.

This clone showed up just a few times. The CDR3 DNA follows: TGCGCCAGCAGCCAGTCGACTAGCGGCACCTACGAGCAGTACTTC. Its protein is CASSQSTSGTYEQYF. J is TRBJ2-7 and V is TRBV5-1; 9 bases are a match to TRBD2. This CDR3 region has 15 residues. Germline V gene lookup returns CDR1 SGHRS and CDR2 YFSETQ. The V and J ends lost 4 bases and 2 bases, in that order; junction bases with no gene match: 7.

This clone was seen just once. The rearrangement uses TRBV5-4 and TRBJ1-2; no definite D call. The CDR3 extends over 14 amino acids. V lost 2 bases and J 2 bases, leaving 10 bases between the germline ends. Per germline, CDR1 SGHNT and CDR2 YYREEE (reference sequence). CDR3 region: CASSFRSENYGYTF. The CDR3 nucleotides read TGTGCCAGCAGCTTTCGATCGGAGAACTATGGCTACACCTTC.

The CDR3 DNA sequence: TGTGCCAGCAGCGTGGACAGGGGAACTGAAGCTTTCTTT. This translates into CASSVDRGTEAFF. The genes are TRBV6-5 and TRBJ1-1; TRBD1 agrees at 9 bases. Germline CDR1 and CDR2: MNHEY and SVGAGI. V lost 6 bases and J lost 5; bases outside the gene matches: 4. CDR3 size: 13 residues.